This TCR beta chain was identified during a study of breast tumors, draining lymph nodes, adjacent tissues. The lymph nodes were axillary draining lymph nodes from breast cancer patients. From the multiplex PCR reads, TCRdb called clonotypes with MiXCR, one entry per CDR3 protein. The data contain fewer than 200,000 distinct CDR3 sequences, around a third of them singletons. Overall study results and limits: Data fit most tumor T cells coming from lymph node, expanding in tumor. Compared with basal-like, luminal-like tumors shared significantly more repertoire with nontumor tissue.

This CDR3 has 17 amino acids. Germline V gene data show CDR1 as DFQATT and CDR2 as SNEGSKA (reference sequence). Worth noting for this clonotype: Its antigen remains unidentified. A much larger clone is a single base away; this may be a read error.

Source material: axillary lymph node tissue. This TCR came from a female donor with breast cancer. Some clones in this sample may be carry-over from other donors' samples. The chain combines TRBV20-1 with TRBJ2-1, with 13 bases aligning to TRBD2. The CDR3 spells CSAREGTSGDLNNVQFF. In DNA form, the CDR3 reads TGCAGTGCTAGAGAGGGGACTAGCGGGGACCTCAACAATGTGCAGTTCTTC.